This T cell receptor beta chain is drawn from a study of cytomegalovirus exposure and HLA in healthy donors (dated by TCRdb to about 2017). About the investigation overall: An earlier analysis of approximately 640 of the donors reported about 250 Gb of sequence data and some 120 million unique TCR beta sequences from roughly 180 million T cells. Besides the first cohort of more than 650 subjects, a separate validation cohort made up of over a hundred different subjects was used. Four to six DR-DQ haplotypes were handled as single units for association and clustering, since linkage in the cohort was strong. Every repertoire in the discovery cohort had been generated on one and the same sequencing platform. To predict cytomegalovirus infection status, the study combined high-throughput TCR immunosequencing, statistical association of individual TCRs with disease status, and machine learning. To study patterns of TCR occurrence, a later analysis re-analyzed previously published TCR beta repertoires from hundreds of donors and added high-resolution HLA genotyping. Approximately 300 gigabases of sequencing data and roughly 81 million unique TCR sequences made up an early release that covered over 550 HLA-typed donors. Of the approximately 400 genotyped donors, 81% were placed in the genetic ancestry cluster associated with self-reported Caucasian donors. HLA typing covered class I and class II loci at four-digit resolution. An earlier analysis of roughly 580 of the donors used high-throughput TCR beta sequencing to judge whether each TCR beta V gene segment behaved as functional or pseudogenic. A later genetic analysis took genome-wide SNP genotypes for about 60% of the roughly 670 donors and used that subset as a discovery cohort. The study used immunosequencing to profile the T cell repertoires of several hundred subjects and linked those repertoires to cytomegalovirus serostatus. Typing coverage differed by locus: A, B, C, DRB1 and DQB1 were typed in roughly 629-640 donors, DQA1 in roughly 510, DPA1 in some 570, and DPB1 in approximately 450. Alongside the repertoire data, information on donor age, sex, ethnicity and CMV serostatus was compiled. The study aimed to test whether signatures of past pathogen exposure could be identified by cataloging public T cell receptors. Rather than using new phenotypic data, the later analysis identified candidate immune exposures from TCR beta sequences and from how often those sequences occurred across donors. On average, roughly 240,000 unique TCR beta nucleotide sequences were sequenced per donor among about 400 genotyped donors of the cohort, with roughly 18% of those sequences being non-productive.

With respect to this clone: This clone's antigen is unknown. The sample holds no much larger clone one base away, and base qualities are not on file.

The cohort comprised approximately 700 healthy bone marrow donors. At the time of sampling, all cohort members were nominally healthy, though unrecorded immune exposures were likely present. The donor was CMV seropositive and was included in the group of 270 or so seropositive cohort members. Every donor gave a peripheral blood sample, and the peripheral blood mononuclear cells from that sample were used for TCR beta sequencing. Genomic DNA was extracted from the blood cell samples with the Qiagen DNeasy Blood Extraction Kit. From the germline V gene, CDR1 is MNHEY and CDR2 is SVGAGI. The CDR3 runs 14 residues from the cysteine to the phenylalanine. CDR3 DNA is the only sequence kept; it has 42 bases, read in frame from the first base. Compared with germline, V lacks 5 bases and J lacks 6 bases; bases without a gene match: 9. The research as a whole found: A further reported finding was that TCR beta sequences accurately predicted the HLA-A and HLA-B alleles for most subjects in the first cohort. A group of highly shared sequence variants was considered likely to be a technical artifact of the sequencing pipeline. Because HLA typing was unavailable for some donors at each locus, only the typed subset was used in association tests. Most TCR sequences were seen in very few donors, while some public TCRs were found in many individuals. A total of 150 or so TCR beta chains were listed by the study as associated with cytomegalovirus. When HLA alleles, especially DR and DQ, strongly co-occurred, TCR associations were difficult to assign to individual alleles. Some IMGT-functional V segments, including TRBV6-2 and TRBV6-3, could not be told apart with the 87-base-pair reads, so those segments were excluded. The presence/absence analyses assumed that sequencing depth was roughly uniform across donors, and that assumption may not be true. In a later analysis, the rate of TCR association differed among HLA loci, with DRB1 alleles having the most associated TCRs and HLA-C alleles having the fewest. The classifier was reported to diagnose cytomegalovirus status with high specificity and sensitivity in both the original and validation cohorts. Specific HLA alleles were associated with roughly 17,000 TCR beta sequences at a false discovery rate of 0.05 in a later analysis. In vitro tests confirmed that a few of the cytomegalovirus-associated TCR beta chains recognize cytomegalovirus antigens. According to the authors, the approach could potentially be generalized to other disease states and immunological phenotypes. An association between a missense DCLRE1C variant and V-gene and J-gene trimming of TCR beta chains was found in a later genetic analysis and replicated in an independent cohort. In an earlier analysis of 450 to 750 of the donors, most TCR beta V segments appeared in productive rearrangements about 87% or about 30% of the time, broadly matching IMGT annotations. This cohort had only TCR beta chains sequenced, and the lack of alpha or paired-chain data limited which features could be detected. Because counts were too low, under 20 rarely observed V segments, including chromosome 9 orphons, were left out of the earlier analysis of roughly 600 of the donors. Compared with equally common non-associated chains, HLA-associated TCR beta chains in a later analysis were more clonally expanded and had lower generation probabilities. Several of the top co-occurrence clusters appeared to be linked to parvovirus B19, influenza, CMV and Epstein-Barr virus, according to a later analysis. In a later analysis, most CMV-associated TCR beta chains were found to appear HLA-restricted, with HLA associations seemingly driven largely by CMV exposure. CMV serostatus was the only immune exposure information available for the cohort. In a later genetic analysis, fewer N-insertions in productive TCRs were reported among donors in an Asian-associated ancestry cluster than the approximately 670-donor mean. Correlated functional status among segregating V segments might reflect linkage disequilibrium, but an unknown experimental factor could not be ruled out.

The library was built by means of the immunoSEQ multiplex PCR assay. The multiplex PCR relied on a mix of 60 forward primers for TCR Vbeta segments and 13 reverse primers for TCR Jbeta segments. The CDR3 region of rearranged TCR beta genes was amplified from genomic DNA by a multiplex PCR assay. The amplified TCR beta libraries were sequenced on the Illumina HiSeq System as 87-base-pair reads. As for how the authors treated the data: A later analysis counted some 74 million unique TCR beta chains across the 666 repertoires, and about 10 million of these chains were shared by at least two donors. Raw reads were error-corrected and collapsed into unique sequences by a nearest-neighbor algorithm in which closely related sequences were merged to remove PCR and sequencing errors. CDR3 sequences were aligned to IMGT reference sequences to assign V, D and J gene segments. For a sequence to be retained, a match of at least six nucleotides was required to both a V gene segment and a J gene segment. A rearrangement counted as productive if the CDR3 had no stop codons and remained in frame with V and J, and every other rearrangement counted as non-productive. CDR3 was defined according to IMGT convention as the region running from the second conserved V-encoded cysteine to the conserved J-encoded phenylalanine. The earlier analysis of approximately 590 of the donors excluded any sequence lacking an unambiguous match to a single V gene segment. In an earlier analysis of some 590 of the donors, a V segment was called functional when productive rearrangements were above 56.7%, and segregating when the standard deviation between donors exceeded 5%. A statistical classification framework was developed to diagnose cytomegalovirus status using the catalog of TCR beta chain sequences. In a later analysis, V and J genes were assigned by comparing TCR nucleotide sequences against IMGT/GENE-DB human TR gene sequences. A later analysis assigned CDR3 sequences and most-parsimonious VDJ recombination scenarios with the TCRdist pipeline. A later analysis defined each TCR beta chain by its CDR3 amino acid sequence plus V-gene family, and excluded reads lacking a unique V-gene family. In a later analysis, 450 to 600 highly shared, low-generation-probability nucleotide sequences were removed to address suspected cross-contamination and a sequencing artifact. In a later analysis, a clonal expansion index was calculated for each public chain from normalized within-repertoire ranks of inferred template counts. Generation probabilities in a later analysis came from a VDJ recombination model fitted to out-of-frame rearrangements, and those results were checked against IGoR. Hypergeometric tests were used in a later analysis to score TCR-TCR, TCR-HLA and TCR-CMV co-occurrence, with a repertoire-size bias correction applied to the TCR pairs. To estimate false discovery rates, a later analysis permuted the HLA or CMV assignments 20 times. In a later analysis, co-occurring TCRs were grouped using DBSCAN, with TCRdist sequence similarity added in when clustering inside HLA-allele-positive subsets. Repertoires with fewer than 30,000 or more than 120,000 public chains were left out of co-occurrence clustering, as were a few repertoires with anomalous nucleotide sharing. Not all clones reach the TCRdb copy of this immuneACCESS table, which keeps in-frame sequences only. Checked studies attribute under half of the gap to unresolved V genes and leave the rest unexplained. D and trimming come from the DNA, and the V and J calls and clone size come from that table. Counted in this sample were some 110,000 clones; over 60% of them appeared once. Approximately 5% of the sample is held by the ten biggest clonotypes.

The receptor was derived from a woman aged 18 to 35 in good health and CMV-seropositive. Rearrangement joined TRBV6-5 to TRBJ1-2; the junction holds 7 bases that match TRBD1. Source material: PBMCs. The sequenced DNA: TGTGCCAGCAGTACCTTCGACAGGGTCAATGGCTACACCTTC. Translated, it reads CASSTFDRVNGYTF.